This TCR beta chain comes out of a study of PD-1 blockade in classical Hodgkin lymphoma. Sequencing was performed with immunoSEQ multiplex PCR; in TCRdb, only in-frame clones are kept and a portion is missing. The sample shows more than 20,000 clones, approximately 79% of them seen only once. The time point denotes: cycle 4 day 1 (C4D1), after more than 5 weeks of nivolumab. Each patient experienced a relapse that followed autologous stem cell transplantation, and brentuximab vedotin exposure varied. V was clipped by 5 bases and J by 1 base, with 14 bases between them. Germline CDR1 reads SGHAT; CDR2 reads FQNNGV. CDR3 length: 15 residues.

This clonotype was sampled from a human donor with classical Hodgkin lymphoma. V gene TRBV11-2 combines with J gene TRBJ2-5; D possibly corresponds to TRBD1 (6 bases). The source material was peripheral blood mononuclear cells (PBMCs), sampled before the fourth cycle of nivolumab. CDR3 amino acids: CASSAWTAPQETQYF. The CDR3 nucleotides read TGTGCCAGCAGCGCGTGGACAGCCCCCCAAGAGACCCAGTACTTC.